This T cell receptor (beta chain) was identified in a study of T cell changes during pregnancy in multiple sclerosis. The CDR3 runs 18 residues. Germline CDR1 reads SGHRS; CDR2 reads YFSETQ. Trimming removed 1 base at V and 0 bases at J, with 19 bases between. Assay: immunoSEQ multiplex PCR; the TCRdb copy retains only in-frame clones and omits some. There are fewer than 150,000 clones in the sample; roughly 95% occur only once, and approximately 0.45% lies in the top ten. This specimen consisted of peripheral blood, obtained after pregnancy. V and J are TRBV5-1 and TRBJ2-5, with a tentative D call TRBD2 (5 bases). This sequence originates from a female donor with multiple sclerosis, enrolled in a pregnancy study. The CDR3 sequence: CASSLMAGFAGYQETQYF. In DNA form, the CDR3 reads TGCGCCAGCAGCTTGATGGCCGGGTTTGCGGGTTACCAAGAGACCCAGTACTTC.